This TCR beta chain came from a study of cytomegalovirus exposure and HLA in healthy donors. About the research overall: A data release that came early held roughly 80 million unique TCRs from HLA-typed donors. Caucasian-associated ancestry cluster membership applied to less than 85% of 398 genotyped donors.

PCR amplification relied on 60 Vbeta primers (plus 13 Jbeta primers). Sequenced by immunoSEQ multiplex PCR; TCRdb stores in-frame clones only, minus some. This repertoire comprises around 190,000 clones; its ten largest clones make up less than 1%. The CDR3 is made up of 12 amino acids. V dropped 3 bases and J dropped 5 bases, with 7 bases sitting between them. CDR1 is MNHNS, CDR2 SASEGT, per germline. V gene TRBV6-1 combines with J gene TRBJ1-2; no firm D call. The receptor was derived from a woman in her thirties in good health and CMV-seropositive. The sample taken for sequencing was PBMCs. CDR3 sequence: CASSERGYGYTF. DNA for the CDR3: TGTGCCAGCAGTGAGAGAGGTTATGGCTACACCTTC.